These T cell receptor beta chains were read from a single sample in a study of T cells in Graves' hyperthyroidism and ophthalmopathy. From the multiplex PCR reads, TCRdb called clonotypes with MiXCR, one entry per CDR3 protein. In the table there are fewer than 700,000 distinct CDR3 sequences, under 20% of which are singletons. The specimen sequenced was blood. The receptors were sampled from a woman in her 30s with Graves' hyperthyroidism. CDR3s include the opening cysteine and the closing phenylalanine or tryptophan. D genes are given only for firm matches. A row's size may be missing; if present it is once, few, many or a size class.

CDR3nt: TGTGCATCCGGCGCGGGGCGTGGGACCCAGTACTTC
CDR3aa: CASGAGRGTQYF
j_gene: TRBJ2-5
v_gene: TRBV11-3
abundance: many
d_gene: .

CDR3nt: TGTGCCAGCAGTGAAATGACCGTACGGGATGAGCAGTTCTTC
CDR3aa: CASSEMTVRDEQFF
j_gene: TRBJ2-1
v_gene: TRBV6-1
abundance: many
d_gene: .

CDR3nt: TGTGCCAGCAGCTTATACGGGTTCGGGGACGAGCAGTACTTC
CDR3aa: CASSLYGFGDEQYF
j_gene: TRBJ2-7
v_gene: TRBV5-6
abundance: .
d_gene: .

CDR3nt: TGTGCCAGCAGCTTAGTCGGGACAGGGGCTGGAGAGACCCAGTACTTC
CDR3aa: CASSLVGTGAGETQYF
j_gene: TRBJ2-5
v_gene: TRBV7-2
abundance: many
d_gene: TRBD1

CDR3nt: TGTGCCAGCAGCTCAGGGACAGGGGGCAGGACAGATACGCAGTATTTT
CDR3aa: CASSSGTGGRTDTQYF
j_gene: TRBJ2-3
v_gene: TRBV7-2
abundance: many
d_gene: TRBD1

CDR3nt: TGTGCCAGCAGCCCGCCCGGTACGGAGCAGTTCTTC
CDR3aa: CASSPPGTEQFF
j_gene: TRBJ2-1
v_gene: TRBV7-9
abundance: .
d_gene: .

CDR3nt: TGTGCCAGCAGCCGCGGGGTCACTGAAGCTTTCTTT
CDR3aa: CASSRGVTEAFF
j_gene: TRBJ1-1
v_gene: TRBV12-3/TRBV12-4
abundance: many
d_gene: .

CDR3nt: TGTGCCAGCAGCTTATTAGGGGTCGGAGTGGATGAGCAGTTCTTC
CDR3aa: CASSLLGVGVDEQFF
j_gene: TRBJ2-1
v_gene: TRBV7-3
abundance: many
d_gene: .

CDR3nt: TGTGCCAGCAGCTTATTGGCGGGCTCTGGGGCCAACGTCCTGACTTTC
CDR3aa: CASSLLAGSGANVLTF
j_gene: TRBJ2-6
v_gene: TRBV7-2
abundance: few
d_gene: .

CDR3nt: TGTGCCACCAGTGATTCCCACGGGCAGGAAAATCAGCCCCAGCATTTT
CDR3aa: CATSDSHGQENQPQHF
j_gene: TRBJ1-5
v_gene: TRBV24-1
abundance: few
d_gene: .

CDR3nt: TGTGCCAGCAGCCCCCGGACAGGGGGTGTTTCGGCCCTCCACTTT
CDR3aa: CASSPRTGGVSALHF
j_gene: TRBJ1-6
v_gene: TRBV7-6
abundance: many
d_gene: TRBD1

CDR3nt: TGTGCCAGCAGCTTCAGGACAGGGATCTCCTACAATGAGCAGTTCTTC
CDR3aa: CASSFRTGISYNEQFF
j_gene: TRBJ2-1
v_gene: TRBV11-2
abundance: many
d_gene: TRBD1

CDR3nt: TGTGCCAGCGGGTACGGGGGGGATACGCAGTATTTT
CDR3aa: CASGYGGDTQYF
j_gene: TRBJ2-3
v_gene: TRBV27
abundance: many
d_gene: TRBD2

CDR3nt: TGCGCCAGCAGCCAAGACCGTGAAGCGGGGGATACGCAGTATTTT
CDR3aa: CASSQDREAGDTQYF
j_gene: TRBJ2-3
v_gene: TRBV4-3
abundance: .
d_gene: TRBD2

CDR3nt: TGTGCCAGCAGTAAAGGTGGGCGACAGGGGCTAACCTACGAGCAGTACTTC
CDR3aa: CASSKGGRQGLTYEQYF
j_gene: TRBJ2-7
v_gene: TRBV27
abundance: many
d_gene: TRBD1

CDR3nt: TGTGCCAGCAGCCAAGGTGCCGGGACATACAACTATGGCTACACCTTC
CDR3aa: CASSQGAGTYNYGYTF
j_gene: TRBJ1-2
v_gene: TRBV3-1
abundance: many
d_gene: .

CDR3nt: TGCAGTGCTAGTTCATCGTACGAGCAGTACTTC
CDR3aa: CSASSSYEQYF
j_gene: TRBJ2-7
v_gene: TRBV20-1
abundance: many
d_gene: .

CDR3nt: TGTGCCAGCGACCCGGGACAGACGAACACCGGGGAGCTGTTTTTT
CDR3aa: CASDPGQTNTGELFF
j_gene: TRBJ2-2
v_gene: TRBV2
abundance: few
d_gene: TRBD1

CDR3nt: TGTGCCAGCAGCTTACAGCCAGATGAAGCTTTCTTT
CDR3aa: CASSLQPDEAFF
j_gene: TRBJ1-1
v_gene: TRBV11-3
abundance: many
d_gene: .

CDR3nt: TGTGCCATCAGTGAGGTTCGCCAATTTAGGGATGTTTCCTACAATGAGCAGTTCTTC
CDR3aa: CAISEVRQFRDVSYNEQFF
j_gene: TRBJ2-1
v_gene: TRBV10-3
abundance: few
d_gene: .

CDR3nt: TGTGCCAGCAGAGGGACCATAGCCAAAAACATTCAGTACTTC
CDR3aa: CASRGTIAKNIQYF
j_gene: TRBJ2-4
v_gene: TRBV28
abundance: few
d_gene: .

CDR3nt: TGTGCCAGCAGTTTATCGTCTTCGCCAGCCCAATACAATGAGCAGTTCTTC
CDR3aa: CASSLSSSPAQYNEQFF
j_gene: TRBJ2-1
v_gene: TRBV27
abundance: .
d_gene: .

CDR3nt: TGTGCCAGCAGCCCAATGGGAGATACGCAGTATTTT
CDR3aa: CASSPMGDTQYF
j_gene: TRBJ2-3
v_gene: TRBV9
abundance: many
d_gene: .

CDR3nt: TGTGCCAGCAGCTTAGGAGTTCAGGGGTCCTATAATTCACCCCTCCACTTT
CDR3aa: CASSLGVQGSYNSPLHF
j_gene: TRBJ1-6
v_gene: TRBV7-8
abundance: .
d_gene: .

CDR3nt: TGTGCCAGCTCACCATACTCCCTAACCTACGAGCAGTACTTC
CDR3aa: CASSPYSLTYEQYF
j_gene: TRBJ2-7
v_gene: TRBV18
abundance: .
d_gene: .

CDR3nt: TGTGCCAGCAGTCGGTTGGCGGGACCCTCCTACGAGCAGTACTTC
CDR3aa: CASSRLAGPSYEQYF
j_gene: TRBJ2-7
v_gene: TRBV6-1
abundance: many
d_gene: .

CDR3nt: TGTGCCAGCAGCCCACCCAGTGTGCGCACTGAAGCTTTCTTT
CDR3aa: CASSPPSVRTEAFF
j_gene: TRBJ1-1
v_gene: TRBV7-9
abundance: few
d_gene: .

CDR3nt: TGTGCCAGCAGACAACTAGCGGGAGGCGGCACCGGGGAGCTGTTTTTT
CDR3aa: CASRQLAGGGTGELFF
j_gene: TRBJ2-2
v_gene: TRBV6-1
abundance: few
d_gene: TRBD2

CDR3nt: TGTGCCAGCAGTCTGACTAGCGGAATTACCGGGGAGCTGTTTTTT
CDR3aa: CASSLTSGITGELFF
j_gene: TRBJ2-2
v_gene: TRBV2
abundance: few
d_gene: TRBD2

CDR3nt: TGTGCCAGCAGCTTACACATACAGGGAGATACGCAGTATTTT
CDR3aa: CASSLHIQGDTQYF
j_gene: TRBJ2-3
v_gene: TRBV7-2
abundance: many
d_gene: .

CDR3nt: TGTGCCAGCATGCCGTCCAGGGTACACACTGAAGCTTTCTTT
CDR3aa: CASMPSRVHTEAFF
j_gene: TRBJ1-1
v_gene: TRBV2
abundance: .
d_gene: .

CDR3nt: TGTGCCAGCAGCCCTTATGGAGGGGGGCTTGGCGAAAAACTGTTTTTT
CDR3aa: CASSPYGGGLGEKLFF
j_gene: TRBJ1-4
v_gene: TRBV11-2
abundance: many
d_gene: .

CDR3nt: TGTGCCAGCAGCCGCAAAGCGGGAGCCTCCTACAATGAGCAGTTCTTC
CDR3aa: CASSRKAGASYNEQFF
j_gene: TRBJ2-1
v_gene: TRBV4-2
abundance: few
d_gene: TRBD2